One sample yielded the 3 T cell receptor beta chains listed below, sequenced in a study of blood T cell repertoires in COVID-19. Generated by immunoSEQ multiplex PCR, the TCRdb table keeps only in-frame clones and is missing some. The repertoire includes approximately 150,000 clones, about 82% of them detected once, and approximately 8.1% sits in the top ten. Input material: peripheral blood. Every receptor here comes from a woman aged 80 or over with COVID-19, enrolled during active disease.

This clone was found a few times. V gene TRBV6-1 combines with J gene TRBJ1-2, with D perhaps matching TRBD1 (5 bases). Germline V lookup: CDR1 MNHNS, CDR2 SASEGT. V lost 0 bases to trimming and J lost 2 bases, with 7 bases between them. The length of the CDR3 is 14 residues. The CDR3 is CASSEAGANYGYTF. CDR3 DNA sequence: TGTGCCAGCAGTGAAGCAGGGGCCAACTATGGCTACACCTTC.

The chain has TRBV28 and TRBJ1-5; D gene uncertain. Between the trimmed V and J ends, which lost 2 bases and 2 bases, there was a span of 7 bases. Germline assignment: CDR1 MDHEN and CDR2 SYDVKM. CDR3 length: 14 residues. CDR3 DNA sequence: TGTGCCAGCAGTTTACGGTATGGCAATCAGCCCCAGCATTTT. Translation: CASSLRYGNQPQHF.

The chain joins TRBV3-1 (or the pseudogene TRBV3-2) to TRBJ1-1, with D perhaps matching TRBD1 (5 bases). CDR1 and CDR2 from the germline V gene are LGHDT and YNNKEL (reference sequence). V lost 1 base, J lost 7 bases, and 13 bases lay in between. The CDR3 loop spans 14 amino acids. This CDR3 reads CASSQGGGAGEAFF. The CDR3 DNA reads TGTGCCAGCAGCCAAGGGGGAGGGGCGGGTGAAGCTTTCTTT.